This TCR beta chain was found in a study of OX40 agonist ivuxolimab in advanced cancers. TCRdb's copy holds only in-frame clones and misses some; the assay was immunoSEQ multiplex PCR. The sample yields 45,000 to 60,000 clones, roughly nine tenths seen once. The sequenced sample was CD4+ or CD8+ T cells sorted from blood, obtained in a trial of the OX40 agonist ivuxolimab. This receptor was identified in an adult with an advanced solid tumor such as melanoma, head and neck, liver or kidney cancer.

CDR3 loop: CASSLGRRNEQFF. The CDR3 DNA reads as TGTGCCAGCAGCTTAGGAAGAAGGAATGAGCAGTTCTTC. The chain joins TRBV7-9 to TRBJ2-1, with D uncertain. The CDR3 is 13 residues long. From germline, CDR1 is SEHNR and CDR2 FQNEAQ (reference sequence). V was trimmed by 1 base and J by 7 bases, leaving 8 bases between them.